This entry lists 22 T cell receptor beta chains sequenced from one sample in a study of cytomegalovirus exposure and HLA in healthy donors. This PCR relied on a set of 60 Vbeta primers and 13 Jbeta primers. The method was immunoSEQ multiplex PCR; TCRdb's version includes in-frame clones alone and lacks a portion of them. The sample consists of fewer than 200,000 clones, around 79% of them appearing once. The sample comprised PBMCs. The receptors were sampled from a man aged 35-49 years in good health and CMV-seronegative.

CDR3 sequence (DNA): TGTGCCAGCAGCTTGGGGACTAGGGGTGAGCAGTTCTTC. It encodes CASSLGTRGEQFF. The chain has TRBV5-4 and TRBJ2-1, with TRBD2 matching 7 bases. J gave up 9 bases and V 0 bases, and 3 bases lay outside the gene matches. Per germline, CDR1 SGHNT and CDR2 YYREEE (reference sequence). The CDR3 covers 13 residues.

The chain links TRBV4-3 to TRBJ1-1, with D perhaps TRBD1 (6 bases). V lost 4 bases and J lost 4, with 16 bases in between. Germline V gene sequence: CDR1 LGHNA, CDR2 YSLEER. This CDR3 region has 15 residues. The CDR3 sequence is CASSPIQGFGTEAFF. CDR3 bases: TGCGCCAGCAGCCCGATTCAGGGGTTCGGCACTGAAGCTTTCTTT.

Here the CDR3 DNA reads TGCGCCAGCAGTCGGGATGAGCAGTTCTTC. Translated: CASSRDEQFF. The gene calls are TRBV10-2 and TRBJ2-1; D is unresolved. Germline V lookup: CDR1 WSHSY, CDR2 SAAADI. The CDR3 length is 10 residues. V lost 5 bases and J 8 bases, leaving 4 bases between the germline ends.

The chain joins TRBV6-4 to TRBJ2-3, with 7 bases lining up with TRBD1. Germline lookup yields CDR1 MRHNA and CDR2 SNTAGT. The length of the CDR3 is 14 residues. After removal of 6 bases from V and 1 base from J, the junction contained 4 bases not matched to a gene. This chain's CDR3 is CASRPDRGTDTQYF. CDR3 coding DNA: TGTGCCAGCAGACCCGACAGGGGCACAGATACGCAGTATTTT.

This sequence joins TRBV27 and TRBJ2-7; 9 nucleotides match TRBD1. Unmatched junction bases numbered 17, after V lost 6 bases and J lost 5 bases. The CDR3 contains 17 residues. Per the germline V gene, CDR1 is MNHEY and CDR2 is SMNVEV (reference sequence). In nucleotides, the CDR3 is TGTGCCAGCAGGCGAAGGACGGGGACAGGGACGGTTAACGAGCAGTACTTC. Protein product: CASRRRTGTGTVNEQYF.

This chain joins TRBV6-1 and TRBJ2-5, with TRBD1 identical over 7 bases. Looked up from germline, CDR1 is MNHNS and CDR2 is SASEGT. The CDR3 length is 13 residues. Trimming cost V 6 bases and J 1 base; bases outside gene matches: 2. CDR3 sequence reads: CASRRQGQETQYF. In DNA form, the CDR3 reads TGTGCCAGCAGACGACAGGGCCAAGAGACCCAGTACTTC.

This clone came up once. J is TRBJ1-5 and V is TRBV14; D might be TRBD1 (5 bases). Germline values: CDR1 SGHDN, CDR2 FVKESK. This CDR3 comprises 13 residues. Trimming shortened V by 6 bases and J by 6 bases, and 12 bases separated the two germline ends. The CDR3 region is CASSWGVGQPQHF. The CDR3 DNA follows: TGTGCCAGCAGTTGGGGGGTCGGTCAGCCCCAGCATTTT.

The rearrangement uses TRBV15 and TRBJ2-1; TRBD2 aligns across 8 bases. The CDR3 has 16 amino acids. With 0 bases clipped from V and 9 bases from J, the junction kept 10 bases outside the gene matches. CDR1 LNHNV and CDR2 YYDKDF come from the germline V gene (reference sequence). CDR3 amino acids: CATSRDLTSGPFEQFF. CDR3 sequence (DNA): TGTGCCACCAGCAGAGATCTAACTAGCGGCCCGTTTGAGCAGTTCTTC. The complete variable domain, with remaining parts taken from reference TRBV15 and TRBJ2-1, reads DAMVIQNPRYQVTQFGKPVTLSCSQTLNHNVMYWYQQKSSQAPKLLFHYYDKDFNNEADTPDNFQSRRPNTSFCFLDIRSPGLGDTAMYLCATSRDLTSGPFEQFFGPGTRLTVL.

The chain couples TRBV28 to TRBJ2-3; 13 bases line up with TRBD2. The ends lost 2 bases at V and 0 bases at J; junction bases unmatched: 5. The germline V gene encodes CDR1 MDHEN and CDR2 SYDVKM. The CDR3 has 18 amino acids. The CDR3 sequence is CASSLVGTSGASTDTQYF. CDR3 in DNA: TGTGCCAGCAGTTTAGTTGGGACTAGCGGGGCTAGCACAGATACGCAGTATTTT.

The V and J genes are TRBV7-9 and TRBJ2-1; TRBD2 is a possible D gene (5 bases). The germline gives CDR1 SEHNR, CDR2 FQNEAQ (reference sequence). The CDR3 consists of 15 residues. With 1 base removed from V and 4 bases from J, the gap between germline ends came to 11 bases. For the CDR3, the DNA is TGTGCCAGCAGCTTAGGGCTGACGGGATACAATGAGCAGTTCTTC. It codes for CASSLGLTGYNEQFF.

This sequence joins TRBV2 and TRBJ2-2, with D hard to call. The length of the CDR3 is 18 residues. CDR1 and CDR2 (germline): SNHLY, FYNNEI. Trimming pared 8 bases from V and 4 bases from J, leaving 26 bases between. This chain's CDR3 is CASFPSSTLLSATGELFF. The CDR3 DNA reads TGTGCCAGCTTCCCCTCCTCTACTCTTCTCTCCGCCACCGGGGAGCTGTTTTTT.

The V gene is TRBV29-1, the J gene TRBJ1-1; 9 bases align to TRBD1. V lost 7 bases to trimming and J lost 4 bases; unmatched junction nucleotides: 10. Germline V gene lookup returns CDR1 SQVTM and CDR2 ANQGSEA. There are 14 residues in the CDR3. The DNA for the CDR3 is TGCAGCGCTGGAACCGGGACAGGGCTCACTGAAGCTTTCTTT. Its translation: CSAGTGTGLTEAFF.

The DNA for the CDR3 is TGTGCCAGCAGTTCTTATGACAGGTTAACCGGGGAGCTGTTTTTT. This codes for CASSSYDRLTGELFF. V and J are TRBV2 and TRBJ2-2; perhaps TRBD1 as D (6 bases). CDR3 size: 15 residues. The V gene's germline CDR1 is SNHLY and CDR2 FYNNEI. Deletions cut 5 bases from V and 5 bases from J, with 15 bases between. The full variable domain, its missing parts supplied by reference TRBV2 and TRBJ2-2, is EPEVTQTPSHQVTQMGQEVILRCVPISNHLYFYWYRQILGQKVEFLVSFYNNEISEKSEIFDDQFSVERPDGSNFTLKIRSTKLEDSAMYFCASSSYDRLTGELFFGEGSRLTVL.

This chain uses TRBV19 with TRBJ1-5, with 8 bases lining up with TRBD1. Germline CDR1 LNHDA, CDR2 SQIVND (reference sequence). This CDR3 is built from 17 residues. The junction had 7 bases not matched to a gene; V was cut back by 1 base and J by 2 bases. Written as DNA, the CDR3 is TGTGCCAGTAGTATAGCCAGGACAGGGTCTGGCAATCAGCCCCAGCATTTT. Residues: CASSIARTGSGNQPQHF. Full variable domain (outside the CDR3, taken from reference TRBV19 and TRBJ1-5): DGGITQSPKYLFRKEGQNVTLSCEQNLNHDAMYWYRQDPGQGLRLIYYSQIVNDFQKGDIAEGYSVSREKKESFPLTVTSAQKNPTAFYLCASSIARTGSGNQPQHFGDGTRLSIL.

The chain couples TRBV4-3 to TRBJ2-1; a possible D gene is TRBD2 (5 bases). Germline V gene lookup returns CDR1 LGHNA and CDR2 YSLEER. The CDR3 runs 15 residues. V lost 0 bases to trimming and J lost 1 base, with 7 bases between them. This CDR3 reads CASSQDGISYNEQFF. As DNA, the CDR3 is TGCGCCAGCAGCCAAGACGGGATATCCTACAATGAGCAGTTCTTC.

Only a few counts were recorded for this clone. The chain is built from TRBV19 and TRBJ2-1; 9 bases agree with TRBD2. The ends lost 3 bases at V and 8 bases at J; junction bases unmatched: 2. The CDR3 totals 13 residues. Germline lookup yields CDR1 LNHDA and CDR2 SQIVND (reference sequence). Here the CDR3 DNA reads TGTGCCAGTAGTATTAGGACTAGCGATGAGCAGTTCTTC. It encodes CASSIRTSDEQFF.

The chain's CDR3 is CASSLLGTSGRWSEQFF. CDR3 nucleotide sequence: TGTGCCAGCAGTTTATTAGGGACTAGCGGGAGGTGGAGTGAGCAGTTCTTC. The chain links TRBV28 to TRBJ2-1, with 15 bases fitting TRBD2. CDR1 is MDHEN, CDR2 SYDVKM, per germline. V lost 1 base to trimming and J lost 9 bases; unmatched junction nucleotides: 7. CDR3 size: 17 residues. Full variable domain (rest looked up from reference TRBV28 and TRBJ2-1): DVKVTQSSRYLVKRTGEKVFLECVQDMDHENMFWYRQDPGLGLRLIYFSYDVKMKEKGDIPEGYSVSREKKERFSLILESASTNQTSMYLCASSLLGTSGRWSEQFFGPGTRLTVL.

This clone came up once. The junction does not match germline at one end; this may be a read error. This sequence joins TRBV7-9 and TRBJ2-6; TRBD1 is a possible D gene (5 bases). The CDR3 contains 17 residues. Germline CDR1 and CDR2: SEHNR and FQNEAQ (reference sequence). DNA for the CDR3: TGTTCCAGCAGCTTAGATCGTCAGGGAACCGGGGCCAACGTCCTGACTTTC. Its translation: CSSSLDRQGTGANVLTF.

This chain connects TRBV7-9 to TRBJ2-1; 9 nucleotides agree with TRBD2. In germline, CDR1 is SEHNR, CDR2 FQNEAQ (reference sequence). With V trimmed by 8 bases and J by 9 bases, 20 bases remained unmatched. The CDR3 consists of 17 residues. The CDR3 DNA reads as TGTGCCAGCCTCCAACCCGCGCCCGGGGTAGCGGGAGCTGAGCAGTTCTTC. Its translation: CASLQPAPGVAGAEQFF.

The chain is built from TRBV5-1 and TRBJ2-1, with D possibly matching TRBD2 (6 bases). Germline values: CDR1 SGHRS, CDR2 YFSETQ. Trimming shortened V by 4 bases and J by 10 bases, and 12 bases separated the two germline ends. The CDR3 runs 12 residues. As DNA, the CDR3 is TGCGCCAGCAGCCGAGAGCGGGTCGAGCAGTTCTTC. As protein: CASSRERVEQFF.

The rearrangement links TRBV7-9 to TRBJ1-1; D remains ambiguous. Germline V gene lookup returns CDR1 SEHNR and CDR2 FQNEAQ (reference sequence). This CDR3 spans 17 amino acids. V lost 3 bases to trimming and J lost 6 bases, with 23 bases between them. The CDR3 DNA is TGTGCCAGCAGCTTGGGGTCTTGGAAGGCGGGGTCCGCTGAAGCTTTCTTT. It codes for CASSLGSWKAGSAEAFF.

The gene calls are TRBV2 and TRBJ2-1, with 12 bases matching TRBD2. With 6 bases clipped from V and 12 bases from J, the junction kept 15 bases outside the gene matches. The CDR3 totals 16 residues. CDR1 SNHLY and CDR2 FYNNEI come from the germline V gene. The CDR3 is CASRAGLAGNGQTQFF. CDR3 coding DNA: TGTGCCAGCAGGGCGGGACTAGCGGGCAATGGACAAACGCAGTTCTTC.